One sample yielded the 15 T cell receptor beta chains listed below, sequenced in a study of T cell responses to AZD1222 COVID-19 vaccine. Data came from immunoSEQ multiplex PCR; TCRdb stores just in-frame clones and leaves some out. The sample lists more than 110,000 clones, about 92% occurring once. The sequencing used peripheral blood, collected on day 0 of AZD1222 vaccination. The origin of the receptors is an adult in good health.

The chain couples TRBV10-2 to TRBJ1-1, with unresolved D. V was trimmed by 3 bases and J by 4 bases, leaving 9 bases between them. The CDR3 covers 13 residues. CDR1 is WSHSY and CDR2 is SAAADI in the germline V gene. CDR3 bases: TGCGCCAGCAGTGAACTAGGAACCACTGAAGCTTTCTTT. It specifies CASSELGTTEAFF.

This clone was found once. The chain is built from TRBV7-3 and TRBJ2-1, with TRBD1 identical over 7 bases. The CDR3 contains 14 residues. CDR1 SGHTA and CDR2 FQGTGA come from the germline V gene. After removal of 3 bases from V and 5 bases from J, the junction contained 4 bases not matched to a gene. The DNA of the CDR3 is TGTGCCAGCAGCTTCGACAGGGACAACAATGAGCAGTTCTTC. Protein: CASSFDRDNNEQFF.

The V call is TRBV19, the J call TRBJ1-3; D is possibly TRBD1 (6 bases). V gave up 5 bases and J gave up 4 bases, with 9 bases separating them. The germline V gene has CDR1 LNHDA and CDR2 SQIVND (reference sequence). CDR3 length equals 13 residues. CDR3 region: CASSRGLGNTIYF. CDR3 in DNA: TGTGCCAGTAGTCGGGGGCTCGGAAACACCATATATTTT.

This clone has just one count. This chain connects TRBV5-1 to TRBJ1-1; D perhaps matches TRBD1 (5 bases). CDR1 and CDR2 from the germline V gene are SGHRS and YFSETQ. This CDR3 is built from 13 residues. V was trimmed by 4 bases and J by 6 bases, leaving 13 bases between them. The CDR3 DNA sequence: TGCGCCAGCAGCCGGGGCCTAGGGGCTGAAGCTTTCTTT. This translates into CASSRGLGAEAFF.

The CDR3 nucleotides are TGTGCCAGCAGCTTGAGGGCCGAGGGGTACGAGCAGTACTTC. It codes for CASSLRAEGYEQYF. The gene calls are TRBV5-4 and TRBJ2-7, with D perhaps being TRBD1 or TRBD2 (5 bases each). Germline values: CDR1 SGHNT, CDR2 YYREEE (reference sequence). This CDR3 spans 14 amino acids. V dropped 1 base and J dropped 4 bases, with 12 bases sitting between them. The whole variable domain, filled in from reference TRBV5-4 and TRBJ2-7, reads ETGVTQSPTHLIKTRGQQVTLRCSSQSGHNTVSWYQQALGQGPQFIFQYYREEENGRGNFPPRFSGLQFPNYSSELNVNALELDDSALYLCASSLRAEGYEQYFGPGTRLTVT.

The chain couples TRBV5-8 to TRBJ1-4; D gene unclear. Germline CDR1 and CDR2: SGHTS and YDEGEE. The germline V and J ends were trimmed by 6 bases and 3 bases, with 9 bases remaining between them. CDR3 length: 13 amino acids. The CDR3 protein is CASNRASNEKLFF. CDR3 sequence (DNA): TGTGCCAGCAATCGGGCCTCTAATGAAAAACTGTTTTTT.

The rearrangement links TRBV14 to TRBJ1-4; D remains ambiguous. Germline V gene lookup returns CDR1 SGHDN and CDR2 FVKESK. There are 13 residues in the CDR3. V lost 5 bases and J 8 bases, leaving 12 bases between the germline ends. The DNA for the CDR3 is TGTGCCAGCAGCACTGGCCACGGGGAAAAACTGTTTTTT. Its protein product is CASSTGHGEKLFF.

The gene calls are TRBV2 and TRBJ2-7; 8 nucleotides align to TRBD2. With V trimmed by 7 bases and J by 0 bases, 8 bases remained unmatched. CDR1 is SNHLY, CDR2 FYNNEI, per germline. CDR3 size: 15 residues. CDR3 in DNA: TGTGCCAGCACCGTGGGGCGGGGGGTCTCCTACGAGCAGTACTTC. Protein: CASTVGRGVSYEQYF.

This chain links TRBV5-5 with TRBJ1-2, with 7 positions matching TRBD1. The V gene end was trimmed by 4 bases and the J gene end by 4 bases; junction bases not matched to a gene: 10. The CDR3 has 15 amino acids. Germline V CDR1 and CDR2: SGHKS, YYEKEE (reference sequence). CDR3 nucleotide sequence: TGTGCCAGCAGCGAGACACCGGGACAGAGCTATGGCTACACCTTC. Translating gives CASSETPGQSYGYTF. Variable domain in full (rest from reference TRBV5-5 and TRBJ1-2): DAGVTQSPTHLIKTRGQQVTLRCSPISGHKSVSWYQQVLGQGPQFIFQYYEKEERGRGNFPDRFSARQFPNYSSELNVNALLLGDSALYLCASSETPGQSYGYTFGSGTRLTVV.

The rearrangement joins TRBV4-1 to TRBJ1-1, with D possibly matching TRBD1 (5 bases). Germline loops: CDR1 MGHRA, CDR2 YSYEKL. The V and J ends lost 1 base and 4 bases respectively, with 13 bases between them. CDR3 length equals 15 residues. The CDR3 is CASSQASRGSTEAFF. CDR3 in DNA: TGCGCCAGCAGCCAAGCCTCCCGGGGCTCCACTGAAGCTTTCTTT.

V and J are TRBV7-2 and TRBJ2-7; the match to TRBD2 covers 10 bases. Unmatched junction bases numbered 7, after V lost 1 base and J lost 7 bases. This CDR3 comprises 15 residues. Looked up from germline, CDR1 is SGHTA and CDR2 is FQGNSA. This CDR3 reads CASSLDYGLAEEQYF. In nucleotides, the CDR3 is TGTGCCAGCAGCTTAGACTACGGACTAGCGGAGGAGCAGTACTTC.

This clone was observed a single time. The genes are TRBV7-3 and TRBJ1-1; D not certain. Germline V lookup: CDR1 SGHTA, CDR2 FQGTGA. The CDR3 length is 13 residues. Trimming pared 5 bases from V and 2 bases from J, leaving 9 bases between. CDR3 in amino acids: CASSRARNTEAFF. The CDR3 DNA is TGTGCCAGCAGCCGTGCCAGAAACACTGAAGCTTTCTTT.

The V gene is TRBV28, the J gene TRBJ1-1; the match to TRBD1 covers 8 bases. CDR3 length equals 14 residues. Trimming removed 6 bases from V and 2 bases from J; junction bases left unmatched: 5. Per germline, CDR1 MDHEN and CDR2 SYDVKM. The chain's CDR3 is CASRPDRANTEAFF. The CDR3 region has the DNA TGTGCCAGCAGGCCGGACAGGGCTAACACTGAAGCTTTCTTT.

This CDR3 reads CASSQAGTGAWPQHF. The CDR3 nucleotides are TGCGCCAGCAGCCAAGCCGGGACAGGGGCATGGCCCCAGCATTTT. The gene calls are TRBV4-1 and TRBJ1-5; 10 bases map to TRBD1. This CDR3 has 15 amino acids. Germline V gene sequence: CDR1 MGHRA, CDR2 YSYEKL. The V gene end was trimmed by 1 base and the J gene end by 9 bases; junction bases not matched to a gene: 6.

The genes are TRBV3-1 (or the pseudogene TRBV3-2) and TRBJ1-5; weak D call: TRBD1 (5 bases). The CDR3 consists of 18 residues. The germline gives CDR1 LGHDT, CDR2 YNNKEL (reference sequence). Trimming pared 4 bases from V and 0 bases from J, leaving 19 bases between. Here the CDR3 DNA reads TGTGCCAGCAGCCCCGGGACCCTCGGGGAGAATAGCAATCAGCCCCAGCATTTT. This sequence encodes CASSPGTLGENSNQPQHF.